The clone carrying this T cell receptor beta chain has a handful of counts. What it recognizes is unknown. The data are from a study of cytomegalovirus exposure and HLA in healthy donors. Primers: 60 Vbeta forward and 13 Jbeta reverse. Repertoires were generated with immunoSEQ multiplex PCR, while TCRdb's copy carries only in-frame clones and drops some. The data show around 170,000 clones, with 81% seen just once and 1% to 1.5% held by the top ten. Study results and caveats: Most TCR beta V segments were productive about 87% or about 30% of the time in an earlier analysis. Presence/absence analyses rested on an assumption that sequencing depth was roughly uniform across donors. It was in a later analysis that TCR association rates were seen to vary by HLA locus, highest for DRB1 and lowest for HLA-C. Among CMV-associated TCR beta chains, most appeared HLA-restricted in a later analysis.

V was shortened by 6 bases and J by 4 bases, with 9 bases between the two germline ends. Germline loops: CDR1 ENHRY, CDR2 SYGVKD. The CDR3 runs 12 residues. This chain joins TRBV10-3 and TRBJ2-5; D ambiguous. Sequenced input: PBMCs. The sequence was obtained from a man aged 50-59 years in good health and CMV-seropositive. The CDR3 sequence is CAISANLETQYF. The CDR3 coding sequence is TGTGCCATCAGCGCGAACCTAGAGACCCAGTACTTC.